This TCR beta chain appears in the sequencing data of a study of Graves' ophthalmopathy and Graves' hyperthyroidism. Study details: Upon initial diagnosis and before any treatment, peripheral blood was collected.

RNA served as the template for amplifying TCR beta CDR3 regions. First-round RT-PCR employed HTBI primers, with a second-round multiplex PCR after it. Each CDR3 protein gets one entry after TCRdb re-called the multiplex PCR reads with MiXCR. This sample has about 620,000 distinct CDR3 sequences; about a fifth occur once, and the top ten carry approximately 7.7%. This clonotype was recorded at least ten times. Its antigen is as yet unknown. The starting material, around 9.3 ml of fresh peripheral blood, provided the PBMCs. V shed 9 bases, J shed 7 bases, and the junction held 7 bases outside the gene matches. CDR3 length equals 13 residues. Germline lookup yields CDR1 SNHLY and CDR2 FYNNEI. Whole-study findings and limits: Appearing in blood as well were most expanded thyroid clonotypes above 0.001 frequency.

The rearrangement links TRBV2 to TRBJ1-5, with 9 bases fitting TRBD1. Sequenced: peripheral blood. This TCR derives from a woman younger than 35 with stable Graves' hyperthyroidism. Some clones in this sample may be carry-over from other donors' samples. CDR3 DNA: TGTGCCAGTTTGGGACAGGGAGTGCAGCCCCAGCATTTT. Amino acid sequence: CASLGQGVQPQHF.